A selection of T cell receptor beta chains follows, all from one sample in a study of T cells in Graves' hyperthyroidism and ophthalmopathy. Each CDR3 protein gets one entry after TCRdb re-called the multiplex PCR reads with MiXCR. The data show some 760,000 distinct CDR3 sequences, around 15% seen once. The sequenced sample consisted of blood. All receptors come from a woman aged 18-29 years with Graves' hyperthyroidism. CDR3s leave out the opening cysteine and the closing phenylalanine or tryptophan.

v_call	cdr3_aa
TRBV6-2/TRBV6-3	ASRAPGQGSTSNEKLF
TRBV10-3	ATKDQGAAETQY
TRBV4-3	ASSQDYRDVTDTQY
TRBV5-1	ASSSYRGQRETQY
TRBV28	ASSGPGNNRYEQY
TRBV6-2/TRBV6-3	ASSYRRGGGTEAF
TRBV4-2	ASSSPLAGGLTDTQY
TRBV3-1	ASSPWTGELF
TRBV24-1	ATSRTGDRRDQETQY
TRBV6-2/TRBV6-3	ASSYSRTGVTDTQY
TRBV5-6	ASSLVGSHTGELF
TRBV29-1	SAHRGENTEAF
TRBV20-1	SASPAGRGNSPLH